The T cell receptor beta chain under discussion was sequenced for a study of beta chain features in type 1 diabetes. The wider study: The patients were much like the healthy donors in age, gender and cell yields. Study observations and caveats: TCRB CDR3s from Type 1 diabetes patients were moderately but significantly shorter in all four CD4+ subsets.

cDNA synthesis used the whole RNA isolate, giving expressed TCRB sequences. The data were produced by immunoSEQ multiplex PCR, yet TCRdb's version contains in-frame clones alone and is incomplete. The table shows hundreds of thousands of clones, with over 10% occurring only once. This clone was seen only a few times. Its matching antigen is unknown. V was pared by 6 bases and J by 8 bases, with 13 bases between. The V gene's germline CDR1 is MGHDK and CDR2 SYGVNS. This CDR3 region has 12 residues. The rearrangement links TRBV25-1 to TRBJ1-2; possibly TRBD1 for D (5 bases). This TCR was recovered from a woman under 30 with type 1 diabetes. Input material: naive CD4+ T cells from blood. The CDR3 sequence: CASRAWGEGYTF. The CDR3 coding sequence is TGTGCCAGCAGAGCCTGGGGGGAGGGCTACACCTTC.